Sequencing of this T cell receptor (beta chain) was carried out in a study of blood T cell repertoires in COVID-19. On the study more broadly: COVID-19 samples from acute and convalescent phases originated in the United States, Italy and Spain.

Sequenced by immunoSEQ multiplex PCR; TCRdb stores in-frame clones only, minus some. Of tens of thousands of clones listed, roughly nine tenths are singletons. Germline V CDR1 and CDR2: SGHRS, YFSETQ. With 3 bases removed from V and 5 bases from J, the gap between germline ends came to 20 bases. The CDR3 extends over 16 amino acids. The chain employs TRBV5-1 and TRBJ2-5; D perhaps matches TRBD2 (7 bases). The TCR was taken from a man aged 50 to 60 with active COVID-19. The sample comprised peripheral blood. The CDR3: CASSSGGRGVYETQYF. The CDR3 coding sequence is TGCGCCAGCAGCTCCGGGGGGCGTGGAGTTTATGAGACCCAGTACTTC.